This T cell receptor beta chain stems from a study of blood T cell repertoires in COVID-19. Trimming removed 5 bases at V and 0 bases at J, with 14 bases between. Germline CDR1 MNHNY, CDR2 SVGAGI (reference sequence). The CDR3 is 17 amino acids. This clone appeared a few times. Here immunoSEQ multiplex PCR was the method, and the copy in TCRdb shows in-frame clones only, minus some. The sample contains a few hundred thousand clones, around 86% of which appear only once. The sequence derives from a middle-aged woman with acute COVID-19. The source material was PBMCs or T cells enriched from blood (not recorded which). This sequence joins TRBV6-6 and TRBJ2-6; D is uncertain. In nucleotides, the CDR3 is TGTGCCAGCAGTCACCGGTACCCGGGCTCTGGGGCCAACGTCCTGACTTTC. Translating gives CASSHRYPGSGANVLTF.